This T cell receptor (beta chain) was profiled in a study of T-cell memory formation after mild COVID-19. In the study overall: TCR clusters were mostly donor specific.

TCRdb re-called the 5' RACE reads with MiXCR, one entry per CDR3 protein. The table has roughly 250,000 distinct CDR3 sequences, about 16% seen once; the top ten hold approximately 3.5%. The CDR3 is 14 amino acids. Trimming removed 4 bases from V and 2 bases from J, with 12 bases in between. The germline V gene encodes CDR1 MNHEY and CDR2 SVGEGT. Material for sequencing was PBMCs or a T cell subset sorted from them (not recorded which). This TCR was sampled from a man between 18 and 35 years old who had mild COVID-19 (a few samples of this study predate the infection). Cell type and time point are not known. The rearrangement uses TRBV6-2 or TRBV6-3 and TRBJ2-7; D might be TRBD2 (5 bases). The CDR3 protein is CASSSHRGAYEQYF. CDR3 sequence (DNA): TGTGCCAGCAGTTCTCACCGGGGAGCCTACGAGCAGTACTTC.